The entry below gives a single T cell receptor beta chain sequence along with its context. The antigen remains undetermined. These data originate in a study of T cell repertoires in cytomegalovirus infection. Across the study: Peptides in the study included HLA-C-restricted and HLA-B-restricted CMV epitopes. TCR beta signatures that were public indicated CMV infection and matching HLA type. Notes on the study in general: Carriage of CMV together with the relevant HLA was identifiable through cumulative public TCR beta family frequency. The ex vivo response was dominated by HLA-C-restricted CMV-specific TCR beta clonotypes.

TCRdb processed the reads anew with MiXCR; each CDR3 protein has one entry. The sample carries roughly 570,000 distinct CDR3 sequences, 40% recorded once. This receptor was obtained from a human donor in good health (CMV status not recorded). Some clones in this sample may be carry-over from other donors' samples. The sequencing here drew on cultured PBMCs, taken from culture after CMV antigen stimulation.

The CDR3 DNA reads TGTGCCAGCAGCATACTCCAGTCGTACGAAAGGGGGGAGACCCAGTACTTC. It yields the protein CASSILQSYERGETQYF. The chain couples TRBV7-9 to TRBJ2-5; weak D call: TRBD1 (6 bases). The germline V and J ends were trimmed by 5 bases and 5 bases, with 24 bases remaining between them. Germline lookup yields CDR1 SEHNR and CDR2 FQNEAQ (reference sequence). This CDR3 is 17 amino acids long.